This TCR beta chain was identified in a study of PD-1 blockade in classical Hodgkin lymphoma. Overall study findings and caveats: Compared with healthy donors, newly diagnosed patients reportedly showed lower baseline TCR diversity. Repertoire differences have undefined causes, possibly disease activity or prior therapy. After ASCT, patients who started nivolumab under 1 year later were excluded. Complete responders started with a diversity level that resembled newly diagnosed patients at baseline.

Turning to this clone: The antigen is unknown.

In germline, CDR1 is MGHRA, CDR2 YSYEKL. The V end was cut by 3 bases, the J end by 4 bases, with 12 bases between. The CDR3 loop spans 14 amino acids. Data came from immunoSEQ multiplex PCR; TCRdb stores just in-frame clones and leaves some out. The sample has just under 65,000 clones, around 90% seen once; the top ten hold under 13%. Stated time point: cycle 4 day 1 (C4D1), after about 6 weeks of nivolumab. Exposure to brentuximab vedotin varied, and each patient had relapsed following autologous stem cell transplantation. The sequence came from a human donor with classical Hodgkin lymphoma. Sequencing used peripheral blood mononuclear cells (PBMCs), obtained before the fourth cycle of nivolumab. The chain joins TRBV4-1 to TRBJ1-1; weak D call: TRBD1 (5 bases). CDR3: CASSHVGEATEAFF. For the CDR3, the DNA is TGCGCCAGCAGCCATGTAGGGGAAGCCACTGAAGCTTTCTTT.